The rows below give T cell receptor beta chains drawn from one sample of a study of cytomegalovirus exposure and HLA in healthy donors. Data came from immunoSEQ multiplex PCR; TCRdb stores just in-frame clones and leaves some out. This sample has about 120,000 clones, with approximately 88% found just once. Material: PBMCs. The receptors come from a man between 18 and 29 years old in good health and CMV-seronegative. Each CDR3 is given with its conserved first and last residue. The D gene is left open where the match is weak. Some rows mark clone size as missing; the rest say once, few, many or name a class of expanded clone.

V gene	D gene	J gene	CDR3 length	clone size	CDR3 protein	CDR3 DNA
TRBV7-9	TRBD1	TRBJ1-5	13	NA	CASSADRDQPQHF	TGTGCCAGCAGCGCGGACAGGGACCAGCCCCAGCATTTT
TRBV7-2	NA	TRBJ1-2	17	NA	CASSSRAQGQWSYGYTF	TGTGCCAGCAGCTCCCGAGCACAGGGACAATGGAGCTATGGCTACACCTTC
TRBV28	TRBD2	TRBJ2-7	16	NA	CASSGILAGGIYEQYF	TGTGCCAGCAGTGGAATACTAGCGGGAGGGATATACGAGCAGTACTTC
TRBV6-1	TRBD1	TRBJ1-2	15	NA	CASSEATGGGYGYTF	TGTGCCAGCAGTGAAGCCACAGGGGGCGGCTATGGCTACACCTTC
TRBV7-2	TRBD2	TRBJ2-7	15	NA	CASSSTSGELYEQYF	TGTGCCAGCAGCTCGACTAGCGGGGAGCTCTACGAGCAGTACTTC
TRBV6-5	TRBD2	TRBJ2-5	15	NA	CASRAGGLGEETQYF	TGTGCCAGCAGGGCGGGGGGGCTTGGCGAAGAGACCCAGTACTTC
TRBV6-5	NA	TRBJ2-3	15	few	CATRMGATSTDTQYF	TGTGCCACCCGTATGGGAGCGACGAGCACAGATACGCAGTATTTT
TRBV28	NA	TRBJ1-3	14	NA	CASRPDGPGNTIYF	TGTGCCAGCAGGCCAGATGGGCCTGGAAACACCATATATTTT
TRBV18	TRBD1	TRBJ1-5	14	few	CASSLDRVGQPQHF	TGTGCCAGCTCACTCGACAGGGTAGGTCAGCCCCAGCATTTT
TRBV20-1	NA	TRBJ2-3	11	NA	CSARHTDTQYF	TGCAGTGCTAGACACACAGATACGCAGTATTTT
TRBV15	NA	TRBJ1-2	14	NA	CATSRMGRDYGYTF	TGTGCCACCAGCAGAATGGGCAGGGACTATGGCTACACCTTC
TRBV2	NA	TRBJ1-5	14	once	CASSERGIGQPQHF	TGTGCCAGCAGTGAACGGGGAATAGGCCAGCCCCAGCATTTT
TRBV5-1	NA	TRBJ1-1	19	once	CASSWERVILNDRNTEAFF	TGCGCCAGCAGCTGGGAGCGAGTTATCCTTAACGACCGGAACACTGAAGCTTTCTTT
TRBV28	NA	TRBJ1-2	14	NA	CAVGRVEFLDGYTF	TGTGCGGTGGGCAGGGTGGAATTCCTTGATGGCTACACCTTC
TRBV2	NA	TRBJ1-4	17	NA	CASSEARDRGGWEKLFF	TGTGCCAGCAGTGAAGCCCGCGATCGGGGGGGGTGGGAAAAACTGTTTTTT
TRBV5-4	TRBD1	TRBJ1-4	14	NA	CASSSTGGDEKLFF	TGTGCCAGCAGCTCGACAGGGGGCGATGAAAAACTGTTTTTT
TRBV7-9	NA	TRBJ2-6	19	NA	CASSLGPPGELPGANVLTF	TGTGCCAGCAGCTTAGGGCCCCCGGGGGAATTACCTGGGGCCAACGTCCTGACTTTC
TRBV6-6	NA	TRBJ1-2	13	NA	CASSPTGDYGYTF	TGTGCCAGCAGCCCCACAGGAGACTATGGCTACACCTTC
TRBV6-1	NA	TRBJ1-1	14	NA	CASSELRSGTEAFF	TGTGCCAGCAGTGAACTGAGGTCGGGAACTGAAGCTTTCTTT
TRBV18	NA	TRBJ2-7	15	NA	CASSDTGSSSYEQYF	TGTGCCAGCTCAGACACAGGGTCCTCATCCTACGAGCAGTACTTC
TRBV5-1	NA	TRBJ2-5	11	once	CASSGGETQYF	TGCGCCAGCAGCGGAGGGGAGACCCAGTACTTC